This T cell receptor (beta chain) was captured in a study of beta chain features in type 1 diabetes. Study-wide results and caveats: For Type 1 diabetes patients, all four CD4+ subsets carried TCRB CDR3s that were moderately but significantly shorter.

TCRB transcripts that were expressed got sequenced, as all of the isolated RNA had been reverse transcribed. Only in-frame clones appear in the TCRdb table, and some are missing; sequencing was by immunoSEQ multiplex PCR. The data show more than 200,000 clones, 15% to 20% seen once. Isolation of CD4+ naive, central memory, regulatory and stem cell-like memory cells was achieved by sorting via CD45RO/CCR7/CD25/CD127/CD95/CD27. On this clone itself: Its antigen is as yet unknown.

Trimming removed 6 bases at V and 1 base at J, with 17 bases between. The CDR3 length is 16 residues. CDR1 and CDR2 from the germline V gene are ENHRY and SYGVKD. Sequencing used naive CD4+ T cells from blood. This clonotype was obtained from a man aged 25 to 45 with type 1 diabetes. The chain carries TRBV10-3 and TRBJ2-3, with D perhaps matching TRBD2 (6 bases). The CDR3 loop is CAIRPFEQRGTDTQYF. CDR3 DNA: TGTGCCATCAGGCCCTTCGAACAGCGGGGCACAGATACGCAGTATTTT.